Shown below are 19 T cell receptor beta chains from a single sample sequenced in a study of blood T cell repertoires in COVID-19. Clones were read by immunoSEQ multiplex PCR, and TCRdb kept only the in-frame ones, dropping some. The sample has about 82,000 clones; about four fifths are singletons. Sequencing used peripheral blood. The receptors stem from a middle-aged woman with active or convalescent COVID-19.

This chain uses TRBV5-4 with TRBJ2-3; D uncertain. Deletions cut 1 base from V and 6 bases from J, with 12 bases between. This CDR3 contains 14 residues. From germline, CDR1 is SGHNT and CDR2 YYREEE (reference sequence). CDR3 in amino acids: CASSLPGWPDTQYF. CDR3 nucleotides: TGTGCCAGCAGCTTGCCAGGTTGGCCTGATACGCAGTATTTT.

This clone has more than one count but fewer than ten. The chain is built from TRBV2 and TRBJ2-2; 10 nucleotides line up with TRBD1. Losses at the gene ends were 4 bases for V and 5 bases for J; bases not matched to a gene: 4. Germline assignment: CDR1 SNHLY and CDR2 FYNNEI. The CDR3 consists of 15 residues. CDR3 protein: CASSGTGGRTGELFF. For the CDR3, the DNA is TGTGCCAGCAGTGGGACAGGGGGAAGGACCGGGGAGCTGTTTTTT. The full variable domain, completed using reference TRBV2 and TRBJ2-2, is EPEVTQTPSHQVTQMGQEVILRCVPISNHLYFYWYRQILGQKVEFLVSFYNNEISEKSEIFDDQFSVERPDGSNFTLKIRSTKLEDSAMYFCASSGTGGRTGELFFGEGSRLTVL.

CDR3 region: CASSLVGKPDVRGYTF. CDR3 nucleotide sequence: TGTGCCAGCAGCTTAGTCGGGAAACCGGACGTCCGAGGCTACACCTTC. The V gene is TRBV7-8, the J gene TRBJ1-2; D remains unclear. Germline V gene data show CDR1 as SGHVS and CDR2 as FQNEAQ. The CDR3 totals 16 residues. Trimming left V 1 base short and J 8 bases short, with 20 bases between.

The chain combines TRBV7-2 with TRBJ1-5; D might be TRBD1 (5 bases). In germline, CDR1 is SGHTA, CDR2 FQGNSA. The V and J ends lost 1 base and 3 bases respectively, with 7 bases between them. The CDR3 totals 14 residues. The CDR3 DNA reads as TGTGCCAGCAGCTTAGAGGGGTTCAATCAGCCCCAGCATTTT. It encodes CASSLEGFNQPQHF.

The rearrangement uses TRBV5-1 and TRBJ2-3; a weak D match, TRBD1 (6 bases). Germline V gene sequence: CDR1 SGHRS, CDR2 YFSETQ. V shed 4 bases and J shed 0 bases, with 12 bases lying between them. The CDR3 consists of 15 residues. The CDR3 DNA sequence: TGCGCCAGCAGCCCCCGAGGGGGTAGCACAGATACGCAGTATTTT. As protein: CASSPRGGSTDTQYF.

This rearrangement joins TRBV12-3 or TRBV12-4 to TRBJ1-2; a possible D gene is TRBD1 (5 bases). Between the trimmed V and J ends, which lost 1 base and 7 bases, there was a span of 7 bases. The CDR3 loop spans 12 amino acids. The CDR3, as DNA: TGTGCCAGCAGTTTAGTCAGGGCTGGCTACACCTTC. This translates into CASSLVRAGYTF.

The chain employs TRBV12-5 and TRBJ2-7, with D unresolved. The CDR3 consists of 11 residues. Trimming took 2 bases from V and 5 from J, leaving 4 bases between them. Germline CDR1 and CDR2: LGHNT and FRNRAP. CDR3 protein: CASGLLHEQYF. Here the CDR3 DNA reads TGTGCTAGTGGTTTGCTACACGAGCAGTACTTC.

The V gene is TRBV15, the J gene TRBJ2-5, with 11 bases that match TRBD1. The germline gives CDR1 LNHNV, CDR2 YYDKDF (reference sequence). The CDR3 spans 14 residues. The trim removed 6 bases at V and 5 bases at J, leaving 5 bases unmatched. The CDR3 coding sequence is TGTGCCACCAGTTTCGGGACAGGGGGGGAGACCCAGTACTTC. This gives the protein CATSFGTGGETQYF.

The gene calls are TRBV20-1 and TRBJ2-4; D might be TRBD2 (6 bases). CDR1 DFQATT and CDR2 SNEGSKA come from the germline V gene (reference sequence). V was shortened by 7 bases and J by 6 bases, with 10 bases between the two germline ends. The CDR3 contains 11 residues. The DNA for the CDR3 is TGCAGTGGGACTACCCCAAACATTCAGTACTTC. Amino acid sequence: CSGTTPNIQYF.

V and J are TRBV28 and TRBJ1-1; D ambiguous. CDR3 length equals 12 residues. V lost 2 bases, J lost 5 bases, and 6 bases lay in between. The germline V gene encodes CDR1 MDHEN and CDR2 SYDVKM. The CDR3 bases are TGTGCCAGCAGTTTACAGGCTACTGAAGCTTTCTTT. Its translation is CASSLQATEAFF.

Here the CDR3 DNA reads TGTGCCATCAGCCACCTTGTTACAGGGAAAGCTAACTATGGCTACACCTTC. Amino acid sequence: CAISHLVTGKANYGYTF. This chain connects TRBV10-3 to TRBJ1-2, with D maybe TRBD1 (6 bases). The germline CDR1 and CDR2 sequences are ENHRY and SYGVKD. This CDR3 contains 17 residues. V was trimmed by 6 bases and J by 0 bases, leaving 20 bases between them.

Written as DNA, the CDR3 is TGTGCCACCCTGGGGGCGACGAACACTGAAGCTTTCTTT. Protein sequence: CATLGATNTEAFF. V is TRBV28 and J is TRBJ1-1, with a possible D match to TRBD1 (6 bases). V dropped 10 bases and J dropped 1 base, with 13 bases sitting between them. CDR3 size: 13 residues. Germline V gives CDR1 MDHEN, CDR2 SYDVKM.

The rearrangement links TRBV5-1 to TRBJ2-5; the match to TRBD1 covers 8 bases. With V trimmed by 4 bases and J by 4 bases, 3 bases remained unmatched. The CDR3 loop spans 13 amino acids. Germline loops: CDR1 SGHRS, CDR2 YFSETQ. The CDR3 is CASSIGQGETQYF. Here the CDR3 DNA reads TGCGCCAGCAGCATCGGACAGGGAGAGACCCAGTACTTC.

This clone was counted only a few times. The V call is TRBV28, the J call TRBJ1-5, with D unresolved. CDR3 length: 12 amino acids. CDR1 and CDR2 (germline): MDHEN, SYDVKM. V lost 6 bases, J lost 1 base, and 4 bases lay in between. The CDR3 DNA follows: TGTGCCAGCAGGGAGAGCAATCAGCCCCAGCATTTT. Translating gives CASRESNQPQHF.

The V gene is TRBV27, the J gene TRBJ2-2; 11 nucleotides agree with TRBD2. Looked up from germline, CDR1 is MNHEY and CDR2 is SMNVEV (reference sequence). This CDR3 contains 16 residues. V trimming: 6 bases; J trimming: 4 bases; junction bases outside the gene matches: 7. This CDR3 is CASRGSGRAGTGELFF. The CDR3 DNA is TGTGCCAGCAGAGGTAGCGGGAGGGCTGGCACCGGGGAGCTGTTTTTT.

V usage is TRBV11-3 and J usage is TRBJ2-3, with no clear D. V gave up 1 base and J gave up 3 bases, with 11 bases separating them. The CDR3 runs to 15 residues. Germline V lookup: CDR1 SGHNT, CDR2 YENEEA. The CDR3, as DNA: TGTGCCAGCAGCTTAGCGGCTAGTTTAACAGATACGCAGTATTTT. As protein: CASSLAASLTDTQYF.

The rearrangement links TRBV6-2 or TRBV6-3 to TRBJ2-1; 7 positions agree with TRBD1. With V trimmed by 6 bases and J by 0 bases, 5 bases remained unmatched. This CDR3 contains 15 residues. CDR1 MNHEY and CDR2 SVGEGT come from the germline V gene. DNA for the CDR3: TGTGCCAGCAGCTTGACAGGGACCTCCTACAATGAGCAGTTCTTC. It specifies CASSLTGTSYNEQFF.

The V gene is TRBV11-3, the J gene TRBJ1-2; D may be TRBD1 (5 bases). Trimming left V 0 bases short and J 5 bases short, with 25 bases between. CDR1 is SGHNT, CDR2 YENEEA, per germline. This CDR3 spans 19 amino acids. The CDR3, as DNA: TGTGCCAGCAGCTTAGAAGAGACAGTATTCTTCAGGAGAGGATATGGCTACACCTTC. It is translated as CASSLEETVFFRRGYGYTF.

The chain employs TRBV10-3 and TRBJ2-1; 8 nucleotides agree with TRBD2. The V gene's germline CDR1 is ENHRY and CDR2 SYGVKD. The CDR3 totals 15 residues. Germline trimming cut 3 bases from V and 6 bases from J; bases unmatched to any gene: 7. The CDR3 DNA follows: TGTGCCATCAGTGACCTTGCGGGGGGCGGCAATGAGCAGTTCTTC. This codes for CAISDLAGGGNEQFF.